The entry below describes one T cell receptor (beta chain). Its antigen is not known. This record belongs to a study of cytomegalovirus exposure and HLA in healthy donors. At sampling all donors were nominally healthy, likely with unrecorded immune exposures. Researchers ran the PCR with 60 Vbeta and 13 Jbeta primers. Data came from immunoSEQ multiplex PCR; TCRdb stores just in-frame clones and leaves some out. The sample records fewer than 100,000 clones, nearly 80% being singletons. CDR3 length equals 13 residues. Germline CDR1 reads SQVTM; CDR2 reads ANQGSEA. V was clipped by 6 bases and J by 6 bases, with 17 bases between them. Points from the study as a whole: Most of the TCR beta V segments (in an earlier analysis) were productive either about 87% or about 30% of the time. There were 150 to 200 TCR beta chains listed as cytomegalovirus-associated.

The clonotype originates from a woman aged 40 to 50 in good health and CMV-seropositive. The source material was PBMCs. The rearrangement links TRBV29-1 to TRBJ1-2; TRBD1 might be the D (5 bases). CDR3 loop: CSVRRQGSDGYTF. The CDR3 DNA reads TGCAGCGTCAGGCGGCAGGGCAGCGATGGCTACACCTTC.